The rows below give T cell receptor beta chains drawn from one sample of a study of CD8+ T cells in alopecia areata. The data were produced by immunoSEQ multiplex PCR, yet TCRdb's version contains in-frame clones alone and is incomplete. The top ten clones hold 0.48% of a sample with approximately 220,000 clones, roughly two fifths of them seen once. This material consisted of CD4+ T cells sorted from blood, taken around week 34, from a patient treated with tofacitinib. The receptors here all came from a human donor with alopecia areata. Both conserved end residues are part of each CDR3. The order of the fields is D gene, V gene, J gene, CDR3 length, clone size, CDR3 protein, CDR3 DNA. D genes are given only for firm matches. Size values are once, few and many counts, or a class for expanded clones, and some rows have none.

-	TRBV28	TRBJ1-5	17	few	CATRRPRARDSNQPQHF	TGTGCCACCCGAAGGCCCAGGGCTAGGGATAGCAATCAGCCCCAGCATTTT
-	TRBV11-2	TRBJ1-4	14	-	CASSLDRRNEKLFF	TGTGCCAGCAGCTTAGATAGAAGAAATGAAAAACTGTTTTTT
-	TRBV6-1	TRBJ2-3	15	-	CASSGRGGLADTQYF	TGTGCCAGCAGTGGACGAGGAGGGCTCGCAGATACGCAGTATTTT
-	TRBV9	TRBJ2-7	14	-	CASSPGTRPYEQYF	TGTGCCAGCAGCCCTGGGACTCGACCCTACGAGCAGTACTTC
-	TRBV9	TRBJ2-2	13	-	CASSVLGAGELFF	TGTGCCAGCAGCGTGCTCGGGGCCGGGGAGCTGTTTTTT
-	TRBV30	TRBJ2-5	16	-	CAWSVMSGLPVETQYF	TGTGCCTGGAGTGTAATGTCAGGACTGCCCGTGGAGACCCAGTACTTC
-	TRBV11-2	TRBJ2-7	16	-	CASSFPWRAYSYEQYF	TGTGCCAGCAGCTTCCCATGGCGGGCCTACTCCTACGAGCAGTACTTC
TRBD1	TRBV30	TRBJ1-1	13	-	CACRTGANTEAFF	TGTGCCTGTAGAACAGGGGCGAACACTGAAGCTTTCTTT
-	TRBV2	TRBJ1-2	10	few	CASRNYGYTF	TGTGCCAGTCGGAACTATGGCTACACCTTC
TRBD2	TRBV4-1	TRBJ2-3	17	-	CASSQDLPSGAGDTQYF	TGCGCCAGCAGCCAAGATCTGCCCAGCGGGGCGGGAGATACGCAGTATTTT
TRBD1	TRBV30	TRBJ1-5	15	-	CAWSTRGYGGQPQHF	TGTGCCTGGAGTACCAGGGGGTACGGGGGTCAGCCCCAGCATTTT
TRBD2	TRBV2	TRBJ2-1	13	-	CASSGTSVYEQFF	TGTGCCAGCAGTGGGACTAGCGTGTATGAGCAGTTCTTC
-	TRBV5-6	TRBJ1-4	13	-	CASSLLFNEKLFF	TGTGCCAGCAGCTTGTTGTTTAATGAAAAACTGTTTTTT
TRBD2	TRBV27	TRBJ2-3	15	-	CASSPLGAGEDTQYF	TGTGCCAGCAGTCCCTTAGGGGCGGGAGAAGATACGCAGTATTTT
-	TRBV5-1	TRBJ1-5	14	-	CASSSDSPGQPQHF	TGCGCCAGCAGCTCGGACAGTCCGGGGCAGCCCCAGCATTTT
TRBD1	TRBV7-9	TRBJ1-2	14	few	CASSLGQGAQSYTF	TGTGCCAGCAGCTTGGGACAGGGGGCGCAAAGCTACACCTTC
TRBD1	TRBV6-5	TRBJ1-3	15	few	CASSRGQGEGNTIYF	TGTGCCAGCAGTCGGGGACAGGGAGAGGGAAACACCATATATTTT
TRBD2	TRBV27	TRBJ2-1	18	few	CASRRSSGTSWTYNEQFF	TGTGCCAGCAGACGAAGTTCCGGGACTAGCTGGACCTACAATGAGCAGTTCTTC
TRBD1	TRBV29-1	TRBJ1-2	14	-	CSVEVGTGISGYTF	TGCAGCGTTGAAGTAGGGACAGGGATTAGTGGCTACACCTTC
TRBD1	TRBV9	TRBJ1-1	14	once	CASSVDSGTGIAGF	TGTGCCAGCAGCGTAGATTCCGGGACAGGGATAGCAGGCTTT
-	TRBV5-1	TRBJ2-5	13	few	CASSFGRKETQYF	TGCGCCAGCAGCTTCGGCAGAAAAGAGACCCAGTACTTC
TRBD1	TRBV2	TRBJ2-3	12	-	CASRDRGDTQYF	TGTGCCAGCAGGGACAGGGGGGATACGCAGTATTTT
-	TRBV27	TRBJ2-2	12	once	CASSFPTGELFF	TGTGCCAGCAGTTTCCCCACCGGGGAGCTGTTTTTT
-	TRBV19	TRBJ1-1	15	-	CASSSAGRTNTEAFF	TGTGCCAGTAGTAGCGCCGGACGGACGAACACTGAAGCTTTCTTT
TRBD1	TRBV13	TRBJ1-6	15	-	CASSLGQGVNSPLHF	TGTGCCAGCAGCTTGGGACAGGGGGTGAATTCACCCCTCCACTTT
TRBD1	TRBV29-1	TRBJ2-7	15	-	CSVEAGTGFRYEQYF	TGCAGCGTTGAAGCCGGGACAGGATTTAGGTACGAGCAGTACTTC
-	TRBV5-6	TRBJ2-7	14	-	CASSLVGGEYEQYF	TGTGCCAGCAGCTTGGTAGGGGGAGAGTACGAGCAGTACTTC
-	TRBV2	TRBJ1-2	13	-	CASSGGRNYGYTF	TGTGCCAGCAGCGGTGGACGGAACTATGGCTACACCTTC
TRBD2	TRBV18	TRBJ2-1	15	-	CASSPGRGVNNEQFF	TGTGCCAGCTCACCGGGGCGGGGGGTCAACAATGAGCAGTTCTTC
-	TRBV29-1	TRBJ2-1	14	-	CSAPRGSSYNEQFF	TGCAGCGCCCCCAGGGGATCCTCCTACAATGAGCAGTTCTTC
-	TRBV29-1	TRBJ2-2	13	few	CSVDRVGTGELFF	TGCAGCGTTGACAGGGTTGGCACCGGGGAGCTGTTTTTT
TRBD2	TRBV6-1	TRBJ2-3	15	-	CASTSGLAGADTQYF	TGTGCCAGCACCAGCGGGCTAGCGGGGGCAGATACGCAGTATTTT
TRBD1	TRBV7-6	TRBJ2-7	15	-	CASSSWTGTAYEQYF	TGTGCCAGCAGCTCATGGACAGGGACAGCCTACGAGCAGTACTTC
TRBD1	TRBV4-1	TRBJ2-1	12	-	CASSLGTVQQFF	TGCGCCAGCAGCCTAGGGACAGTACAGCAGTTCTTC
-	TRBV20-1	TRBJ1-1	11	-	CSARETLEAFF	TGCAGTGCTAGAGAGACTCTGGAGGCTTTCTTT
TRBD2	TRBV18	TRBJ2-1	15	-	CASSPPGLARNEQFF	TGTGCCAGCTCACCGCCGGGACTAGCGCGAAATGAGCAGTTCTTC
TRBD1	TRBV11-2	TRBJ2-7	14	few	CASSSPRQGYEQYF	TGTGCCAGCAGCTCGCCGAGACAGGGCTACGAGCAGTACTTC
TRBD2	TRBV7-8	TRBJ2-3	16	-	CASSPRLAGGRDTQYF	TGTGCCAGCAGCCCCCGACTAGCGGGAGGCCGAGATACGCAGTATTTT
-	TRBV25-1	TRBJ2-2	12	-	CASSRTTGELFF	TGTGCCAGCAGTAGGACGACCGGGGAGCTGTTTTTT
TRBD2	TRBV7-9	TRBJ2-5	16	-	CASSLPGGRARETQYF	TGTGCCAGCAGCTTACCTGGCGGGAGGGCTCGAGAGACCCAGTACTTC
TRBD1	TRBV7-2	TRBJ2-3	14	few	CASSHRDRADTQYF	TGTGCCAGCAGCCACCGGGACAGGGCAGATACGCAGTATTTT
TRBD1	TRBV15	TRBJ2-1	15	few	CATSRPSGTGIQQFF	TGTGCCACCAGCAGACCCTCCGGGACAGGGATCCAGCAGTTCTTC
TRBD2	TRBV5-6	TRBJ2-3	16	-	CASSILAGGRTDTQYF	TGTGCCAGCAGCATACTAGCGGGGGGACGGACAGATACGCAGTATTTT
TRBD2	TRBV30	TRBJ2-7	14	-	CAWELAGGLYEQYF	TGTGCCTGGGAATTAGCGGGAGGGCTTTACGAGCAGTACTTC
TRBD2	TRBV7-9	TRBJ2-3	14	few	CASSYSGGTDTQYF	TGTGCCAGCAGCTATAGCGGGGGGACAGATACGCAGTATTTT
TRBD1	TRBV30	TRBJ2-7	13	-	CAWGEDRGGEQYF	TGTGCCTGGGGTGAGGACAGGGGCGGCGAGCAGTACTTC
-	TRBV11-2	TRBJ2-7	14	-	CASSLRGVRGEQYF	TGTGCCAGCAGCTTACGCGGGGTTAGGGGCGAGCAGTACTTC
-	TRBV6-5	TRBJ2-7	13	-	CASRERRGYEQYF	TGTGCCAGCCGTGAACGCCGAGGGTACGAGCAGTACTTC
-	TRBV5-1	TRBJ2-7	15	few	CASSLEQGHSYEQYF	TGCGCCAGCAGCTTGGAACAGGGTCACTCCTACGAGCAGTACTTC
-	TRBV30	TRBJ2-4	12	-	CAWSEGGHIQYF	TGTGCCTGGAGTGAAGGGGGGCACATTCAGTACTTC
-	TRBV19	TRBJ1-1	16	-	CASSAISGNWDTEAFF	TGTGCCAGTAGTGCGATATCGGGGAACTGGGACACTGAAGCTTTCTTT
-	TRBV6-5	TRBJ1-4	13	-	CASSYSWREKLFF	TGTGCCAGCAGTTACTCGTGGAGGGAAAAACTGTTTTTT
-	TRBV21-1	TRBJ1-2	11	-	CASSKAELLDF	TGTGCCAGCAGCAAAGCTGAGCTCCTCGACTTC
-	TRBV30	TRBJ1-5	13	once	CAWSEGTSGPQHF	TGTGCCTGGAGTGAGGGGACCTCTGGGCCCCAGCATTTT